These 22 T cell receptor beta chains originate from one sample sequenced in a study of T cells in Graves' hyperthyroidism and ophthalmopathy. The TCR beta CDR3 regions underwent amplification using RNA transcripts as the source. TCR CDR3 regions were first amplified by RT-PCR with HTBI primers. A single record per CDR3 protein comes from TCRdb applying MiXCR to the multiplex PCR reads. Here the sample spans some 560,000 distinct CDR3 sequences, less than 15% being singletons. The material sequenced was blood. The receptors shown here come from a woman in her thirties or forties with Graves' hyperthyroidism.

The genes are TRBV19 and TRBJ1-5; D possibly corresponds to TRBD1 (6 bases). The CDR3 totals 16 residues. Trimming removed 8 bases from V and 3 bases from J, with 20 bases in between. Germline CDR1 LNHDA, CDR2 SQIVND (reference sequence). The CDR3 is CASRRGGQGNNQPQHF. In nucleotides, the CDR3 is TGTGCCAGTCGCCGGGGGGGCCAGGGTAACAATCAGCCCCAGCATTTT.

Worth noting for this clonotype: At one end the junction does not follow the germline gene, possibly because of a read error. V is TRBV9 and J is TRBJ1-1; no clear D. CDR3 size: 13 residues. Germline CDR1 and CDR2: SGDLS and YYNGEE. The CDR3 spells CANSVRSNTEAFF. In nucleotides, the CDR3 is TGTGCCAACAGCGTACGGTCGAACACTGAAGCTTTCTTC.

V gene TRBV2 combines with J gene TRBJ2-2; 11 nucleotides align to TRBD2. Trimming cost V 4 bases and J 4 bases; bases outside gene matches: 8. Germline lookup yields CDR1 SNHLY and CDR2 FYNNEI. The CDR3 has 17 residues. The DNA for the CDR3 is TGTGCCAGCAGTGGGATTAGCGGGGGGGGTTTCACCGGGGAGCTGTTTTTT. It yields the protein CASSGISGGGFTGELFF.

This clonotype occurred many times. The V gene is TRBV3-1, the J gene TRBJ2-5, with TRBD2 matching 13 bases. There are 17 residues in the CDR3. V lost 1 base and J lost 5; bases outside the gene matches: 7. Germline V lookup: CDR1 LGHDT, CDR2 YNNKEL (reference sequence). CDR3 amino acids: CASSQVGTSGTWETQYF. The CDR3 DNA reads TGTGCCAGCAGCCAAGTTGGGACTAGCGGGACTTGGGAGACCCAGTACTTC.

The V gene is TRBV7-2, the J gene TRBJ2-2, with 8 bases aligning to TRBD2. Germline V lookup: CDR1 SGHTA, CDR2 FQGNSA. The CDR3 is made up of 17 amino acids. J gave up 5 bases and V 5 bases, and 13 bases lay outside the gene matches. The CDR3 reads CASSAPCSGKSTGELFF. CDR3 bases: TGTGCCAGCAGCGCTCCCTGTAGCGGGAAGTCGACCGGGGAGCTGTTTTTT.

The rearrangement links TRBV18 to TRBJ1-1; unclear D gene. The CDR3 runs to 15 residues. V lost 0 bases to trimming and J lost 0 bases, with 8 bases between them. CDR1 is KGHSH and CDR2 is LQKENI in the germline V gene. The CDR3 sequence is CASSPPNGMNTEAFF. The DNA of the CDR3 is TGTGCCAGCTCACCACCGAACGGGATGAACACTGAAGCTTTCTTT. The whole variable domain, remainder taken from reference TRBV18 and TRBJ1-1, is NAGVMQNPRHLVRRRGQEARLRCSPMKGHSHVYWYRQLPEEGLKFMVYLQKENIIDESGMPKERFSAEFPKEGPSILRIQQVVRGDSAAYFCASSPPNGMNTEAFFGQGTRLTVV.

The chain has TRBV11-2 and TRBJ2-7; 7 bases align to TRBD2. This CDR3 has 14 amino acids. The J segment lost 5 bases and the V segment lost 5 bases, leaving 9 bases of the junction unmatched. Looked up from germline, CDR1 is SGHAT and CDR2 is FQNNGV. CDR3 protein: CASSPTTSRNEQYF. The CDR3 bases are TGTGCCAGCAGCCCGACGACTAGCCGGAACGAGCAGTACTTC.

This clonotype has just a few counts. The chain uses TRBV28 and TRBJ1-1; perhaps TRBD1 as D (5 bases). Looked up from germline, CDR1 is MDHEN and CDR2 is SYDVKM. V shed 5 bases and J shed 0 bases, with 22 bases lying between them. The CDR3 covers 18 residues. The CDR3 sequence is CASSPPIGTPRLNTEAFF. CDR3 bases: TGTGCCAGCAGTCCGCCTATCGGGACCCCGAGGTTGAACACTGAAGCTTTCTTT.

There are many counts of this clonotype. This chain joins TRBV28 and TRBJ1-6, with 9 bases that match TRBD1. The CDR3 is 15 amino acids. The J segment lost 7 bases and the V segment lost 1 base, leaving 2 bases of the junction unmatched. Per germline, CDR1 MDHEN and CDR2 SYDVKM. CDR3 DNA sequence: TGTGCCAGCAGTTTATTCGACAGGGGGAATTCACCCCTCCACTTT. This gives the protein CASSLFDRGNSPLHF.

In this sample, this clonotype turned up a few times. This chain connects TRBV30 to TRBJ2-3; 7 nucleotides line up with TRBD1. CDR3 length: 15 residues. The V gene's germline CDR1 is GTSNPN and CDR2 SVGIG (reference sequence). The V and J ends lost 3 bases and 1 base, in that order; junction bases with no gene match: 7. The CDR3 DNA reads TGTGCCTGGAGGAGGGACAGCTATGGCACAGATACGCAGTATTTT. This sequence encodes CAWRRDSYGTDTQYF.

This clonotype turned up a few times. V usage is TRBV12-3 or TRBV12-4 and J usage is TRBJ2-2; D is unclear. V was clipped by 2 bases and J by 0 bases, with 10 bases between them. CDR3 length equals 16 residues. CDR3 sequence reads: CASSLLARSNTGELFF. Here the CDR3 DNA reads TGTGCCAGCAGTTTATTAGCAAGATCGAACACCGGGGAGCTGTTTTTT.

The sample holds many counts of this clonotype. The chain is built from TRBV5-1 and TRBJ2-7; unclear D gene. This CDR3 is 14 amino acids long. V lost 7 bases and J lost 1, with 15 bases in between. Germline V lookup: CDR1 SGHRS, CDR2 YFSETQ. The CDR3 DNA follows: TGCGCCAGCCGGTCCGCGGATGAATCCTACGAGCAGTACTTC. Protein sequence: CASRSADESYEQYF.

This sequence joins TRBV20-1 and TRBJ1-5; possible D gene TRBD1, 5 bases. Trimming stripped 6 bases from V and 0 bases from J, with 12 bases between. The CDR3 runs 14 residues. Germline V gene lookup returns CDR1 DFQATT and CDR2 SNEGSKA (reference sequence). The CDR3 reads CSAGGGISNQPQHF. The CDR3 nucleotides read TGCAGTGCGGGTGGGGGAATTAGCAATCAGCCCCAGCATTTT.

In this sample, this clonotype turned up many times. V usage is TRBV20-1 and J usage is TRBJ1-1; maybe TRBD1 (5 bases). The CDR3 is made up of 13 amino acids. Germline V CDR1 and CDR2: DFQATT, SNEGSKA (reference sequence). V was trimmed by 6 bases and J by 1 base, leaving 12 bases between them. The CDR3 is CSATGTANTEAFF. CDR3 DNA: TGCAGTGCCACCGGGACTGCGAACACTGAAGCTTTCTTT.

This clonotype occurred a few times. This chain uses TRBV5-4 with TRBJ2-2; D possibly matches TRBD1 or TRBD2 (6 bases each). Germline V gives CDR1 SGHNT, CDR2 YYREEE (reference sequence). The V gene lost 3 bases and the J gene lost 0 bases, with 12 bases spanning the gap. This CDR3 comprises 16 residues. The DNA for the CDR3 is TGTGCCAGCAGCTGGGGGGCGGGCACGAACACCGGGGAGCTGTTTTTT. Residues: CASSWGAGTNTGELFF.

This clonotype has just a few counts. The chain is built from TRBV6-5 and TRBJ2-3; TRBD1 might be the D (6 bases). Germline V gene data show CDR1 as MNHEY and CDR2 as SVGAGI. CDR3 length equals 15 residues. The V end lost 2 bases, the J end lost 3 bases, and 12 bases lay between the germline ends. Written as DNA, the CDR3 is TGTGCCAGCAGTTACACAGGGTGGGGGACAGATACGCAGTATTTT. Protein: CASSYTGWGTDTQYF.

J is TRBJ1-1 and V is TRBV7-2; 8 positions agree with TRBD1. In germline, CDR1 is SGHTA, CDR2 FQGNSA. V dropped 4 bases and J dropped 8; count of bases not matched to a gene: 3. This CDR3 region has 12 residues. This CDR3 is CASSSRTGEAFF. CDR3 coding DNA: TGTGCCAGCAGCTCAAGGACAGGGGAAGCTTTCTTT.

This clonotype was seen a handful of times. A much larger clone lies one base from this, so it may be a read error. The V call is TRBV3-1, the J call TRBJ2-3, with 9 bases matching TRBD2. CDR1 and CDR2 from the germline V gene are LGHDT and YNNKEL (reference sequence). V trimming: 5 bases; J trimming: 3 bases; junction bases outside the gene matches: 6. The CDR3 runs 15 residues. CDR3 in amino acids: CASSETSGATDTQYF. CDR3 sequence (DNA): TGTGCCAGCAGCGAGACTAGCGGAGCGACAGATACGCAGTATTTT.

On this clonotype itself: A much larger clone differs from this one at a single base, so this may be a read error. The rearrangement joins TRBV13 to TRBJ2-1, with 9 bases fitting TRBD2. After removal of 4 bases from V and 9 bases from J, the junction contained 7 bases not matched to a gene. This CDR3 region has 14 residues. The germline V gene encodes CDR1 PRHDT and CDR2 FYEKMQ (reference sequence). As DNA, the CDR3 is TGTGCCAGCAGCTGGACTAGCGCCCACAGTGAGCAGTTCTTC. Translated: CASSWTSAHSEQFF.

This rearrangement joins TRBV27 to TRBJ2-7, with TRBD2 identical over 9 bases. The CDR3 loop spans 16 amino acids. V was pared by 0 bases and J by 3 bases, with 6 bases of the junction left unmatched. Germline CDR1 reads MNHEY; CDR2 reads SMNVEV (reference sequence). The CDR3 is CASSLSILAGNYEQYF. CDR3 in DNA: TGTGCCAGCAGTTTATCGATCCTAGCGGGAAACTACGAGCAGTACTTC.

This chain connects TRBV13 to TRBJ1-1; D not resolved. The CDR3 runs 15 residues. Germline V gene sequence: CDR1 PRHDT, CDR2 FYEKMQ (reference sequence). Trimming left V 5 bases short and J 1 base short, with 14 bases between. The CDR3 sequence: CASSLRGLANTEAFF. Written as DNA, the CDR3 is TGTGCCAGCAGCCTCCGCGGGCTGGCGAACACTGAAGCTTTCTTT.

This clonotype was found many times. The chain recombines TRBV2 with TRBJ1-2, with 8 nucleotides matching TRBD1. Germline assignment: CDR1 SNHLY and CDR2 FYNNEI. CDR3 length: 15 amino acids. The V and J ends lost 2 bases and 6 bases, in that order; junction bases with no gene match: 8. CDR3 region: CASSERPDRDDGYTF. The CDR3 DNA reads TGTGCCAGCAGTGAACGGCCGGACAGGGATGATGGCTACACCTTC.